Each of the 21 T cell receptor beta chains below was sequenced from the same sample in a study of shared clonotypes between healthy human individuals. This table comes from immunoSEQ multiplex PCR, and its TCRdb copy is limited to in-frame clones, with some not included. The sample yields approximately 2.5 million clones, around nine tenths seen once. Material: naive CD4+ T cells sorted from blood. Subset denoted: CD45RA+ positively selected. The receptors originated from a man between 18 and 35 years old in good health.

About this clone itself: Other DNA sequences in this sample translate to the same CDR3. The chain combines TRBV18 with TRBJ1-3, with D unclear. Per germline, CDR1 KGHSH and CDR2 LQKENI. There are 13 residues in the CDR3. With 6 bases removed from V and 2 bases from J, the gap between germline ends came to 8 bases. CDR3: CASSPGPGNTIYF. The CDR3 DNA follows: TGTGCCAGCTCCCCAGGACCTGGAAACACCATATATTTT.

This clone occurred once. J is TRBJ2-3 and V is TRBV11-2, with 10 bases aligning to TRBD1. In germline, CDR1 is SGHAT, CDR2 FQNNGV. The V gene end was trimmed by 0 bases and the J gene end by 12 bases; junction bases not matched to a gene: 12. The length of the CDR3 is 16 residues. The CDR3 reads CASSLDFRTGGTYQYF. In DNA, the CDR3 is TGTGCCAGCAGCTTAGACTTTAGGACAGGGGGAACCTACCAGTATTTT.

The J gene is TRBJ1-4, the V gene TRBV12-5; D not certain. V was shortened by 7 bases and J by 1 base, with 19 bases between the two germline ends. Germline V gives CDR1 LGHNT, CDR2 FRNRAP. This CDR3 is built from 17 residues. The CDR3 DNA reads as TGTGCTAGTGCCTTTACTGGCCCTATCAGAACTAATGAAAAACTGTTTTTT. It translates to CASAFTGPIRTNEKLFF.

This clone appeared once. V gene TRBV14 combines with J gene TRBJ2-7, with 9 bases lining up with TRBD2. Germline trimming cut 2 bases from V and 7 bases from J; bases unmatched to any gene: 6. The CDR3 extends over 14 amino acids. The germline V gene encodes CDR1 SGHDN and CDR2 FVKESK. CDR3 DNA: TGTGCCAGCAGCCAACTTGTGCTAGCGGGAGAGCAGTACTTC. Protein sequence: CASSQLVLAGEQYF.

The sample holds one count of this clone. The V call is TRBV5-1, the J call TRBJ2-5, with D uncertain. The J call may be in error: the DNA end matches TRBJ2-7 better. The germline V gene has CDR1 SGHRS and CDR2 YFSETQ. This CDR3 contains 15 residues. The CDR3 DNA reads TGCGCCAGCAGCCGAAAGACCATCAGTGGCTACGAGCAGTACTTC. The encoded protein is CASSRKTISGYEQYF.

J is TRBJ1-5 and V is TRBV27; no reliable D call. CDR3 length equals 14 residues. V dropped 3 bases and J dropped 4 bases, with 10 bases sitting between them. Germline assignment: CDR1 MNHEY and CDR2 SMNVEV (reference sequence). The CDR3 sequence is CASSFSGFNQPQHF. CDR3 nucleotide sequence: TGTGCCAGCAGTTTTTCTGGATTTAATCAGCCCCAGCATTTT.

The CDR3 is CASKLLELRTDTQYF. As DNA, the CDR3 is TGTGCCAGCAAATTGTTGGAGCTACGCACAGATACGCAGTATTTT. This chain connects TRBV2 to TRBJ2-3; no firm D call. CDR3 length equals 15 residues. Between the trimmed V and J ends, which lost 7 bases and 1 base, there was a span of 15 bases. From germline, CDR1 is SNHLY and CDR2 FYNNEI.

The chain employs TRBV4-1 and TRBJ2-3, with no clear D. Germline V gene lookup returns CDR1 MGHRA and CDR2 YSYEKL. Between the trimmed V and J ends, which lost 5 bases and 2 bases, there was a span of 14 bases. This CDR3 spans 15 amino acids. The CDR3 region is CASSSDMSFTDTQYF. The CDR3 DNA is TGCGCCAGCAGCTCAGATATGTCTTTCACAGATACGCAGTATTTT.

V gene TRBV18 combines with J gene TRBJ2-5; D gene uncertain. From germline, CDR1 is KGHSH and CDR2 LQKENI. The CDR3 length is 14 residues. V was shortened by 3 bases and J by 2 bases, with 10 bases between the two germline ends. The CDR3 DNA reads as TGTGCCAGCTCACCGTTCGTAGGGCAAGAGACCCAGTACTTC. This gives the protein CASSPFVGQETQYF.

The chain is built from TRBV28 and TRBJ1-3; D gene unclear. Germline CDR1 and CDR2: MDHEN and SYDVKM. The CDR3 covers 13 residues. V gave up 2 bases and J gave up 2 bases, with 4 bases separating them. Written as DNA, the CDR3 is TGTGCCAGCAGTTTACAGGCTGGAAACACCATATATTTT. Residues: CASSLQAGNTIYF. The whole variable domain, remainder taken from reference TRBV28 and TRBJ1-3, is DVKVTQSSRYLVKRTGEKVFLECVQDMDHENMFWYRQDPGLGLRLIYFSYDVKMKEKGDIPEGYSVSREKKERFSLILESASTNQTSMYLCASSLQAGNTIYFGEGSWLTVV.

The genes are TRBV27 and TRBJ1-4; D is uncertain. The germline CDR1 and CDR2 sequences are MNHEY and SMNVEV (reference sequence). This CDR3 spans 13 amino acids. The V gene lost 5 bases and the J gene lost 8 bases, with 12 bases spanning the gap. CDR3 sequence reads: CASSPPAGEKLFF. CDR3 in DNA: TGTGCCAGCAGTCCCCCGGCGGGGGAAAAACTGTTTTTT.

Only one count was recorded for this clone. The chain combines TRBV19 with TRBJ2-6; D is possibly TRBD2 (5 bases). Germline CDR1 and CDR2: LNHDA and SQIVND (reference sequence). CDR3 length: 17 residues. Deletions cut 6 bases from V and 1 base from J, with 16 bases between. The CDR3 loop is CASSSLEWRSGANVLTF. In nucleotides, the CDR3 is TGTGCCAGTAGCTCCCTAGAGTGGAGGTCTGGGGCCAACGTCCTGACTTTC. Drawing the rest from reference TRBV19 and TRBJ2-6, the complete variable domain is DGGITQSPKYLFRKEGQNVTLSCEQNLNHDAMYWYRQDPGQGLRLIYYSQIVNDFQKGDIAEGYSVSREKKESFPLTVTSAQKNPTAFYLCASSSLEWRSGANVLTFGAGSRLTVL.

The chain couples TRBV18 to TRBJ2-7; TRBD1 matches at 8 bases. The germline gives CDR1 KGHSH, CDR2 LQKENI. This CDR3 contains 13 residues. V was pared by 3 bases and J by 7 bases, with 5 bases of the junction left unmatched. The CDR3 here is CASSPQQGGEQYF. Here the CDR3 DNA reads TGTGCCAGCTCACCCCAACAGGGGGGTGAGCAGTACTTC.

The chain is built from TRBV5-6 and TRBJ2-4, with unresolved D. V lost 1 base to trimming and J lost 5 bases, with 7 bases between them. The CDR3 has 13 amino acids. Germline lookup yields CDR1 SGHDT and CDR2 YYEEEE. The CDR3 is CASSLLAENIQYF. DNA of the CDR3: TGTGCCAGCAGCTTGTTGGCAGAAAACATTCAGTACTTC.

The chain has TRBV11-2 and TRBJ1-2; D is undetermined. The germline V gene encodes CDR1 SGHAT and CDR2 FQNNGV. The CDR3 spans 13 residues. Deletions cut 5 bases from V and 3 bases from J, with 10 bases between. In DNA form, the CDR3 reads TGTGCCAGCAGCCCAAGCAACCACTATGGCTACACCTTC. As protein: CASSPSNHYGYTF.

V is TRBV19 and J is TRBJ2-4; TRBD1 might be the D (6 bases). The V end lost 4 bases, the J end lost 5 bases, and 12 bases lay between the germline ends. Germline values: CDR1 LNHDA, CDR2 SQIVND (reference sequence). The CDR3 consists of 14 residues. This chain's CDR3 is CASSRPDSQNIQYF. The CDR3 DNA is TGTGCCAGTAGTAGGCCGGACAGTCAAAACATTCAGTACTTC.

This chain connects TRBV5-8 to TRBJ2-7; no clear D. The CDR3 extends over 15 amino acids. Germline CDR1 is SGHTS and CDR2 is YDEGEE. V gave up 6 bases and J gave up 4 bases, with 20 bases separating them. CDR3 coding DNA: TGTGCCAGCAACCGCCCAGGCAGGCTGGGGTACGAGCAGTACTTC. It encodes CASNRPGRLGYEQYF. The full variable domain, its missing parts supplied by reference TRBV5-8 and TRBJ2-7, is EAGVTQSPTHLIKTRGQQATLRCSPISGHTSVYWYQQALGLGLQFLLWYDEGEERNRGNFPPRFSGRQFPNYSSELNVNALELEDSALYLCASNRPGRLGYEQYFGPGTRLTVT.

J is TRBJ1-5 and V is TRBV6-1; weak D call: TRBD1 (6 bases). V shed 7 bases and J shed 4 bases, with 11 bases lying between them. Germline lookup yields CDR1 MNHNS and CDR2 SASEGT. This CDR3 has 13 amino acids. Written as DNA, the CDR3 is TGTGCCAGCAAAATTCAGGGGAATCAGCCCCAGCATTTT. This translates into CASKIQGNQPQHF.

The genes are TRBV5-1 and TRBJ2-1; 8 bases are a match to TRBD2. The CDR3 is made up of 17 amino acids. Per the germline V gene, CDR1 is SGHRS and CDR2 is YFSETQ. After removal of 0 bases from V and 2 bases from J, the junction contained 7 bases not matched to a gene. CDR3: CASSLGGSGIPYNEQFF. The CDR3 coding sequence is TGCGCCAGCAGCTTGGGGGGTAGCGGGATCCCCTACAATGAGCAGTTCTTC.

Comment on this clone: This sample also contains other DNA sequences that code for the same CDR3. The V and J genes are TRBV6-6 and TRBJ1-6; D is uncertain. The CDR3 covers 16 residues. The ends were cut back, 2 bases at V and 0 bases at J, with 8 bases in the middle. The V gene's germline CDR1 is MNHNY and CDR2 SVGAGI (reference sequence). CDR3 nucleotide sequence: TGTGCCAGCAGTTACGGCGGGAGCTCCTATAATTCACCCCTCCACTTT. Its translation: CASSYGGSSYNSPLHF.

The CDR3 coding sequence is TGTGCCATCAAGGGGGAAATCACAGATACGCAGTATTTT. It encodes CAIKGEITDTQYF. J is TRBJ2-3 and V is TRBV10-3, with D perhaps TRBD1 (6 bases). The CDR3 totals 13 residues. V lost 7 bases and J 2 bases, leaving 10 bases between the germline ends. Germline values: CDR1 ENHRY, CDR2 SYGVKD.